This T cell receptor beta chain was retrieved from a study of blood T cell repertoires in COVID-19. Overall study context: Material from acute and convalescent COVID-19 was sourced from the United States, Italy and Spain. T cells, B-cell-depleted T cells, or PBMCs provided the cDNA or gDNA that served as material.

Original handling: Estimation of nucleated cell counts was performed using reference gene primer amplification. TCRdb's copy holds only in-frame clones and misses some; the assay was immunoSEQ multiplex PCR. V and J calls plus clone size are reproduced from that table; the DNA served to infer D and trimming. This table holds 110,000 or so clones, about 85% found once. CDR1 is MNHEY, CDR2 SMNVEV, per germline (reference sequence). This CDR3 region has 13 residues. V gave up 7 bases and J gave up 0 bases, with 7 bases separating them. Material for sequencing was peripheral blood. The receptor's source is a human donor in a cohort sampled during active COVID-19. The rearrangement joins TRBV27 to TRBJ2-4; D is unclear. The chain's CDR3 is CASTDLAKNIQYF. CDR3 nucleotides: TGTGCCAGCACAGACTTAGCCAAAAACATTCAGTACTTC.